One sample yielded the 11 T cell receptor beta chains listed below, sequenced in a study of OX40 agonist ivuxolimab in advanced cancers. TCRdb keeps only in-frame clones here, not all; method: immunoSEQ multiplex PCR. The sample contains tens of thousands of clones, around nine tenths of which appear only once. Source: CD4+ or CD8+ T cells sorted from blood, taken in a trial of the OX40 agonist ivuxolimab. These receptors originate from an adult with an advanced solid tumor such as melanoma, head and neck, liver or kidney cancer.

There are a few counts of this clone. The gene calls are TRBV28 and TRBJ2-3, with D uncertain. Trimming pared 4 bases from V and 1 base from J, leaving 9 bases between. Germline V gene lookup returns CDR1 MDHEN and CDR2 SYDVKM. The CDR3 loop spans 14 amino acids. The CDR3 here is CASSYKWRTDTQYF. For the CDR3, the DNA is TGTGCCAGCAGTTATAAATGGCGCACAGATACGCAGTATTTT.

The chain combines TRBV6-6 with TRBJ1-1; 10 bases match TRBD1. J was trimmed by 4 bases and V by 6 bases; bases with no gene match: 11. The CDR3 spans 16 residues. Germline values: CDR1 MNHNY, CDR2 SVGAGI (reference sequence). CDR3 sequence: CASRAGTGVWGTEAFF. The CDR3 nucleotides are TGTGCCAGCAGGGCCGGGACAGGGGTTTGGGGCACTGAAGCTTTCTTT.

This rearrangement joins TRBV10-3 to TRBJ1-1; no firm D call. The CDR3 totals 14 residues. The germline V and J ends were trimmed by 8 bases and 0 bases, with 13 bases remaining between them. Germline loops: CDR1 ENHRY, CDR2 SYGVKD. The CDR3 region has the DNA TGTGCCATCCGGACGGGGTCCTTGAACACTGAAGCTTTCTTT. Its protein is CAIRTGSLNTEAFF.

Here the CDR3 reads CASSMVSGRAAEQFF. The DNA for the CDR3 is TGTGCCAGTAGTATGGTTAGCGGGAGGGCCGCTGAGCAGTTCTTC. J is TRBJ2-1 and V is TRBV19; 11 bases are shared with TRBD2. The V gene's germline CDR1 is LNHDA and CDR2 SQIVND (reference sequence). V shed 3 bases, J shed 9 bases, and the junction held 7 bases outside the gene matches. This CDR3 has 15 residues.

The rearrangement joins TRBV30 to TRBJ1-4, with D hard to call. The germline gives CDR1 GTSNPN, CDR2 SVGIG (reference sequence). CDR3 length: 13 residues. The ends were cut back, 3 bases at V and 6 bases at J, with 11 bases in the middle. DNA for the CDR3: TGTGCCTGGAGAGTGACCTTTTATGAAAAACTGTTTTTT. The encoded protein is CAWRVTFYEKLFF. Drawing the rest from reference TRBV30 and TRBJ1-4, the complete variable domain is SQTIHQWPATLVQPVGSPLSLECTVEGTSNPNLYWYRQAAGRGLQLLFYSVGIGQISSEVPQNLSASRPQDRQFILSSKKLLLSDSGFYLCAWRVTFYEKLFFGSGTQLSVL.

The CDR3 loop reads CSAVRANTEAFF. The CDR3 DNA sequence: TGCAGCGCCGTTAGGGCTAACACTGAAGCTTTCTTT. This sequence joins TRBV29-1 and TRBJ1-1; D ambiguous. Germline V gene lookup returns CDR1 SQVTM and CDR2 ANQGSEA. The CDR3 consists of 12 residues. V lost 7 bases to trimming and J lost 2 bases, with 11 bases between them.

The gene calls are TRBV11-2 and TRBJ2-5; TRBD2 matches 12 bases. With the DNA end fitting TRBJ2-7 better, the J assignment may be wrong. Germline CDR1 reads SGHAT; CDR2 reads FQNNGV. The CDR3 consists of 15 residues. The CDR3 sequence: CASSHGLAGTYEQYF. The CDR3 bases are TGTGCCAGCAGCCACGGACTAGCGGGAACCTACGAGCAGTACTTC.

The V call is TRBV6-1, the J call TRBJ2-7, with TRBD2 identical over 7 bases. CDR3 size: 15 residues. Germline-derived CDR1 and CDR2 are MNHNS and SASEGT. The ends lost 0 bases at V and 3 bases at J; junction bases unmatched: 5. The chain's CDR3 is CASSEAGRGSYEQYF. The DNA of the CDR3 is TGTGCCAGCAGTGAAGCCGGGCGGGGGAGCTACGAGCAGTACTTC.

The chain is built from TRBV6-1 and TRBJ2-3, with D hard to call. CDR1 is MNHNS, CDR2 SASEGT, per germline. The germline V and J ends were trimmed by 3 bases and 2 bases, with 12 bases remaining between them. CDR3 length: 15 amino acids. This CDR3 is CASSDIYGSTDTQYF. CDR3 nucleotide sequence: TGTGCCAGCAGTGATATTTATGGTTCCACAGATACGCAGTATTTT.

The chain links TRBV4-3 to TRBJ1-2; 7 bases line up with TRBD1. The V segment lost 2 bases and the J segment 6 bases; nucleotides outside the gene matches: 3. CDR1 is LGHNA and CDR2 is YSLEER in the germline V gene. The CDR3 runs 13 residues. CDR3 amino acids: CASSQSRGNGYTF. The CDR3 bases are TGCGCCAGCAGCCAATCCAGGGGGAATGGCTACACCTTC.

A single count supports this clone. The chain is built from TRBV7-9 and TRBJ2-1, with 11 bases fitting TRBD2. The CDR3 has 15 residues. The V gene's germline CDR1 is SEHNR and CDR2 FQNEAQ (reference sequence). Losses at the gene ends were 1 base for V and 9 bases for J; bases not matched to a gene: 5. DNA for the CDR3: TGTGCCAGCAGCTTAGAGACTAGCGGGGTGAGTGAGCAGTTCTTC. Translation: CASSLETSGVSEQFF.